Each of the 16 T cell receptor beta chains below was sequenced from the same sample in a study of T cells in Graves' hyperthyroidism and ophthalmopathy. The TCR beta CDR3 regions underwent amplification using RNA transcripts as the source. Using the HTBI primer set, a first-round RT-PCR was run on the TCR CDR3. One entry per CDR3 protein results from TCRdb running MiXCR on the multiplex PCR reads. The table shows 300,000 to 450,000 distinct CDR3 sequences, with 14% occurring only once. Sequenced input: blood. These receptors came from a woman aged 60-75 years with Graves' hyperthyroidism.

Comment on this clonotype: Possible read error: a much larger clone is one base away. The chain recombines TRBV28 with TRBJ2-4; 7 positions match TRBD1. The CDR3 spans 19 residues. From germline, CDR1 is MDHEN and CDR2 SYDVKM. The CDR3, as DNA: TGTGCCAGCGGTTTTACTTTTGGGCAGGGGGACGGGGCCAAAAACATTCAGTACTTC. It encodes CASGFTFGQGDGAKNIQYF. The whole variable domain, filled in from reference TRBV28 and TRBJ2-4, reads DVKVTQSSRYLVKRTGEKVFLECVQDMDHENMFWYRQDPGLGLRLIYFSYDVKMKEKGDIPEGYSVSREKKERFSLILESASTNQTSMYLCASGFTFGQGDGAKNIQYFGAGTRLSVL.

At least ten counts were recorded for this clonotype. The chain has TRBV7-8 and TRBJ2-3; weak D call: TRBD2 (5 bases). The length of the CDR3 is 16 residues. Per the germline V gene, CDR1 is SGHVS and CDR2 is FQNEAQ. The V end was cut by 1 base, the J end by 0 bases, with 11 bases between. CDR3: CASSLVSGLSTDTQYF. CDR3 coding DNA: TGTGCCAGCAGCTTAGTGTCGGGGTTGAGCACAGATACGCAGTATTTT.

In its sample, this clonotype was seen many times. This chain uses TRBV3-1 with TRBJ2-5; a weak D match, TRBD1 (5 bases). CDR3 size: 17 residues. Per germline, CDR1 LGHDT and CDR2 YNNKEL (reference sequence). The ends were cut back, 2 bases at V and 0 bases at J, with 16 bases in the middle. DNA of the CDR3: TGTGCCAGCAGCCAAAGGTTGAAGGGGCGGTACCAAGAGACCCAGTACTTC. This encodes CASSQRLKGRYQETQYF.

This clonotype was counted many times. The J gene is TRBJ1-1, the V gene TRBV24-1, with D possibly being TRBD1 (5 bases). Looked up from germline, CDR1 is KGHDR and CDR2 is SFDVKD. The CDR3 consists of 13 residues. V lost 3 bases and J lost 8, with 12 bases in between. The CDR3 here is CATSDPFGGEAFF. The CDR3 DNA follows: TGTGCCACCAGTGATCCCTTCGGGGGGGAAGCTTTCTTT.

This clonotype has a handful of counts. This chain uses TRBV20-1 with TRBJ2-7, with TRBD2 as a possible D gene (5 bases). Germline loops: CDR1 DFQATT, CDR2 SNEGSKA (reference sequence). The V end lost 5 bases, the J end lost 7 bases, and 21 bases lay between the germline ends. This CDR3 spans 14 amino acids. The CDR3 nucleotides are TGCAGTGCTGGGGTCGGGTCGGGGATTAGAGAGCAGTACTTC. Its translation is CSAGVGSGIREQYF.

The CDR3 spells CASSRGQTTFF. CDR3 DNA sequence: TGTGCCAGCAGCCGCGGACAGACGACTTTCTTT. The V and J genes are TRBV27 and TRBJ1-1; a possible D gene is TRBD1 (6 bases). Trimming took 6 bases from V and 12 from J, leaving 14 bases between them. CDR1 and CDR2 from the germline V gene are MNHEY and SMNVEV (reference sequence). CDR3 length equals 11 residues.

This clonotype was seen at least ten times. The genes are TRBV7-9 and TRBJ2-1; 9 bases line up with TRBD2. Per the germline V gene, CDR1 is SEHNR and CDR2 is FQNEAQ (reference sequence). The CDR3 is made up of 18 amino acids. V was pared by 7 bases and J by 4 bases, with 17 bases of the junction left unmatched. The CDR3 sequence: CASNLVGLAGARYNEQFF. The CDR3 region has the DNA TGTGCCAGCAATTTAGTCGGATTAGCGGGAGCAAGGTACAATGAGCAGTTCTTC.

This clonotype has at least ten counts. The rearrangement uses TRBV6-1 and TRBJ1-3, with D unresolved. Trimming pared 6 bases from V and 0 bases from J, leaving 15 bases between. The CDR3 is 16 amino acids. Germline V lookup: CDR1 MNHNS, CDR2 SASEGT. For the CDR3, the DNA is TGTGCCAGCAGCCTAATACTTGGGTTCTCTGGAAACACCATATATTTT. Residues: CASSLILGFSGNTIYF.

This clonotype was detected only a few times. The chain is built from TRBV5-6 and TRBJ2-3; 9 bases match TRBD2. The germline gives CDR1 SGHDT, CDR2 YYEEEE. The CDR3 sequence is 16 residues long. J lost 2 bases, V lost 2 bases, and 6 bases had no gene match. The CDR3 region is CASSFLASGITDTQYF. The CDR3 bases are TGTGCCAGCAGCTTTTTAGCTAGCGGGATCACAGATACGCAGTATTTT.

This rearrangement joins TRBV12-3 or TRBV12-4 to TRBJ2-5; TRBD2 agrees at 8 bases. This CDR3 region has 15 residues. The V segment lost 3 bases and the J segment 5 bases; nucleotides outside the gene matches: 8. CDR3 sequence: CASSLKTGGGETQYF. In DNA form, the CDR3 reads TGTGCCAGCAGTTTGAAAACGGGAGGGGGGGAGACCCAGTACTTC.

This clonotype was picked up many times. The chain joins TRBV28 to TRBJ1-3; maybe TRBD1 (5 bases). The germline gives CDR1 MDHEN, CDR2 SYDVKM. This CDR3 has 16 amino acids. Trimming shortened V by 2 bases and J by 1 base, and 12 bases separated the two germline ends. The CDR3 sequence: CASSLRSTDSGNTIYF. The CDR3, as DNA: TGTGCCAGCAGTTTACGCTCGACAGATTCTGGAAACACCATATATTTT.

This clonotype came up many times. The CDR3: CASSDRGLQPQHF. DNA of the CDR3: TGTGCCAGCAGCGACAGGGGGCTTCAGCCCCAGCATTTT. The J gene is TRBJ1-5, the V gene TRBV12-3 or TRBV12-4; 10 bases agree with TRBD1. The CDR3 length is 13 residues. The V and J ends lost 6 bases and 6 bases, in that order; junction bases with no gene match: 2.

This rearrangement joins TRBV28 to TRBJ2-7; 8 positions agree with TRBD1. V shed 6 bases, J shed 2 bases, and the junction held 9 bases outside the gene matches. From germline, CDR1 is MDHEN and CDR2 SYDVKM. There are 15 residues in the CDR3. The chain's CDR3 is CASSTDRGRAYEQYF. For the CDR3, the DNA is TGTGCCAGCAGCACTGACAGGGGCCGCGCCTACGAGCAGTACTTC.

This clonotype came up many times. This chain connects TRBV6-1 to TRBJ1-1; 8 nucleotides match TRBD1. This CDR3 is built from 13 residues. Germline V gives CDR1 MNHNS, CDR2 SASEGT. Trimming cost V 8 bases and J 2 bases; bases outside gene matches: 4. The CDR3 coding sequence is TGTGCCAGCCACGGGACAGGAAACACTGAAGCTTTCTTT. Translated, it gives CASHGTGNTEAFF.

About this clonotype: A clone one base away is much larger, so this may be a read error. The chain couples TRBV28 to TRBJ2-7; the D gene could be TRBD1 or TRBD2 (5 bases each). Germline loops: CDR1 MDHEN, CDR2 SYDVKM. V was trimmed by 3 bases and J by 6 bases, leaving 12 bases between them. This CDR3 contains 13 residues. CDR3 sequence reads: CASSLGVRGEQYF. The CDR3 DNA is TGTGCCAGCAGTTTGGGGGTCCGGGGCGAGCAGTACTTC.

This clonotype was picked up many times. This chain uses TRBV27 with TRBJ2-3, with 14 bases aligning to TRBD2. The V gene's germline CDR1 is MNHEY and CDR2 SMNVEV (reference sequence). V lost 10 bases, J lost 3 bases, and 12 bases stayed unmatched. The CDR3 is 17 amino acids. CDR3 residues: CATTGLAGGVRTDTQYF. CDR3 bases: TGTGCCACAACCGGACTAGCGGGAGGAGTCCGAACAGATACGCAGTATTTT.